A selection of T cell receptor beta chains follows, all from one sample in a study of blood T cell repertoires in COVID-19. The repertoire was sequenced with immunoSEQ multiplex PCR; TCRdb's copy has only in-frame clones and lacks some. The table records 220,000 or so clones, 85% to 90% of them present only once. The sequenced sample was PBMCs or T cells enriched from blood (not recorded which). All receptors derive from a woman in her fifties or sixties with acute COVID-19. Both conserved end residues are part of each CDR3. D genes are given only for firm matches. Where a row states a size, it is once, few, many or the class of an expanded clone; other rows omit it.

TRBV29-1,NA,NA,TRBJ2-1,CSVPTSAGSSYNEQFF,TGCAGCGTGCCCACTTCGGCGGGGAGCTCCTACAATGAGCAGTTCTTC
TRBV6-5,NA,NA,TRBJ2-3,CASRIRAGGTDTQYF,TGTGCCAGCAGAATAAGAGCGGGCGGCACAGATACGCAGTATTTT
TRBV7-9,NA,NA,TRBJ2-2,CASSRQDPGVTGELFF,TGTGCCAGCAGCCGACAGGACCCAGGAGTCACCGGGGAGCTGTTTTTT
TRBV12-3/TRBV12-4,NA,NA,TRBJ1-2,CASRQQGYGYTF,TGTGCCAGCAGACAACAGGGCTATGGCTACACCTTC
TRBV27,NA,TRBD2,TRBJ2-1,CASSPFSTSGRIGEQFF,TGTGCCAGCAGTCCCTTTAGTACTAGCGGGAGGATAGGTGAGCAGTTCTTC
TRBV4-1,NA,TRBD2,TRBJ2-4,CASRPLRGEGHSKNIQYF,TGCGCCAGCAGACCCCTCCGGGGGGAGGGCCACTCCAAAAACATTCAGTACTTC
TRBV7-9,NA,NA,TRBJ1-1,CASSSPWGGLLNTEAFF,TGTGCCAGCAGCTCCCCGTGGGGAGGCTTGTTGAACACTGAAGCTTTCTTT
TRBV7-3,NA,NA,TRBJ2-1,CASSFPEGQTTESSYNEQFF,TGTGCCAGCAGCTTCCCGGAGGGGCAGACTACGGAAAGCTCCTACAATGAGCAGTTCTTC
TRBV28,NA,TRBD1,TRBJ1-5,CASIGGGTGGVQPQHF,TGTGCCAGCATCGGTGGTGGGACAGGGGGAGTTCAGCCCCAGCATTTT
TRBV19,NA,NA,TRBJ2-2,CASIQGNTGELFF,TGTGCCAGTATTCAGGGGAACACCGGGGAGCTGTTTTTT
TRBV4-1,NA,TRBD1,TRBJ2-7,CASSQDSRDRGYEQYF,TGCGCCAGCAGCCAAGATTCAAGGGACAGGGGCTACGAGCAGTACTTC
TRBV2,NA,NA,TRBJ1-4,CASSTGYGGSTNEKLFF,TGTGCCAGCAGTACCGGGTACGGGGGATCAACTAATGAAAAACTGTTTTTT
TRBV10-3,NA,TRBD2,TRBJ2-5,CAIGAAGGQETQYF,TGTGCCATCGGGGCAGCGGGAGGCCAAGAGACCCAGTACTTC
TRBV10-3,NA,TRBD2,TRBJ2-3,CAINEAGGLDTQYF,TGTGCCATCAATGAAGCGGGAGGGTTAGATACGCAGTATTTT
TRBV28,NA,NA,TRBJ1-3,CASRLPGNTGNTIYF,TGTGCCAGCAGGCTCCCGGGGAACACTGGAAACACCATATATTTT
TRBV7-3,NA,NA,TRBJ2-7,CASSLYRTSEQYF,TGTGCCAGCAGCTTATACAGAACCTCCGAGCAGTACTTC
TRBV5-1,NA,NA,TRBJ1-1,CASSLKGVRDTEAFF,TGCGCCAGCAGCTTGAAAGGAGTACGTGACACTGAAGCTTTCTTT
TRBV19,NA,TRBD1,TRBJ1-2,CASRTLDRDYYGYTF,TGTGCCAGTAGGACGCTCGACAGGGACTACTATGGCTACACCTTC
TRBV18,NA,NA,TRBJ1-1,CASSPPGLMNTEAFF,TGTGCCAGCTCACCACCCGGACTAATGAACACTGAAGCTTTCTTT
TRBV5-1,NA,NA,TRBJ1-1,CASSHDPGPNTEAFF,TGCGCCAGCAGCCACGACCCAGGGCCTAACACTGAAGCTTTCTTT
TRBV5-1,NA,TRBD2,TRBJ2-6,CASSLTSGRALGANVLTF,TGCGCCAGCAGCTTGACTAGCGGGAGGGCCTTAGGGGCCAACGTCCTGACTTTC
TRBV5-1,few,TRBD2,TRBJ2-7,CASSLRTSPKEQYF,TGCGCCAGCAGCCTGAGGACTAGCCCGAAGGAGCAGTACTTC
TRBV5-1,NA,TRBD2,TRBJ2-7,CASSRGDEQYF,TGCGCCAGCAGCCGGGGGGACGAGCAGTACTTC
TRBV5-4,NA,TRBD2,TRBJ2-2,CASSQYSGRAGIGELFF,TGTGCCAGCAGCCAATATAGCGGGAGGGCCGGGATCGGGGAGCTGTTTTTT
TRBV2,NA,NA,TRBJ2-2,CASSEVWQGNGGELFF,TGTGCCAGCAGTGAAGTCTGGCAGGGAAATGGCGGGGAGCTGTTTTTT
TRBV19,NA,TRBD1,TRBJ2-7,CASSPGQGTYEQYF,TGTGCCAGTAGCCCGGGACAGGGTACCTACGAGCAGTACTTC
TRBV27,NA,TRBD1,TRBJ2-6,CASSLRTGFISGANVLTF,TGTGCCAGCAGTTTAAGGACAGGGTTCATCTCTGGGGCCAACGTCCTGACTTTC
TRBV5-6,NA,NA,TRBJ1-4,CASSFRGAGNEKLFF,TGTGCCAGCAGCTTTCGGGGGGCAGGTAATGAAAAACTGTTTTTT
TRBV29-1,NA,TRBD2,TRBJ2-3,CSVEGEGSVTDTQYF,TGCAGCGTTGAGGGGGAGGGTTCAGTGACAGATACGCAGTATTTT
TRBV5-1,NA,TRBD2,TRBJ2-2,CASSTGLAGTGELFF,TGCGCCAGCAGCACGGGACTAGCGGGCACCGGGGAGCTGTTTTTT
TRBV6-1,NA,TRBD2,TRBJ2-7,CASSELGGASGRFEQYF,TGTGCCAGCAGTGAGCTGGGAGGGGCTAGCGGGAGGTTCGAGCAGTACTTC
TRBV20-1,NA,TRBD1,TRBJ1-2,CSAGGGAGYTF,TGCAGTGCTGGAGGGGGCGCGGGCTACACCTTC
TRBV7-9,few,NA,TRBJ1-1,CASSQTGQFDLNTEAFF,TGTGCCAGCAGCCAAACCGGACAGTTCGATTTGAACACTGAAGCTTTCTTT
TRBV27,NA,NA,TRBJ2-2,CASSLESGANTGELFF,TGTGCCAGCAGTTTAGAGTCGGGGGCGAACACCGGGGAGCTGTTTTTT
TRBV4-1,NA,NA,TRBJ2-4,CASSPRDKENIQYF,TGCGCCAGCAGCCCTCGGGACAAGGAAAACATTCAGTACTTC
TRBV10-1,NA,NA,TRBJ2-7,CASSIQGRDEQYF,TGCGCCAGCAGTATACAGGGTCGCGACGAGCAGTACTTC
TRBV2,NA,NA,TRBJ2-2,CASSLGQGSPGELFF,TGTGCCAGCAGCCTAGGCCAGGGATCCCCCGGGGAGCTGTTTTTT
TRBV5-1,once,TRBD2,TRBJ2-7,CASSYGVASGLPSYEQYF,TGCGCCAGCAGCTATGGTGTTGCTAGCGGGCTCCCGTCGTACGAGCAGTACTTC
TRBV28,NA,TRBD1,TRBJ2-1,CASSSGSGGSGEQFF,TGTGCCAGCAGTTCCGGATCAGGGGGCTCTGGTGAGCAGTTCTTC
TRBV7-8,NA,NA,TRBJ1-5,CASRDPDQPQHF,TGTGCCAGCAGAGATCCGGATCAGCCCCAGCATTTT
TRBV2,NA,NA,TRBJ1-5,CAIGGADNLNQPQHF,TGTGCCATCGGGGGGGCGGATAATCTCAATCAGCCCCAGCATTTT
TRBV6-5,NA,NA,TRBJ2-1,CASSTGYDEQFF,TGTGCCAGCAGCACAGGGTACGATGAGCAGTTCTTC
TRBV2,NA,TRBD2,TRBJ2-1,CASSTSGSSGEQFF,TGTGCCAGTTCCACTAGCGGGAGTTCGGGTGAGCAGTTCTTC
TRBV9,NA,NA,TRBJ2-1,CASSVEGLGDNEQFF,TGTGCCAGCAGCGTAGAAGGTCTAGGAGACAATGAGCAGTTCTTC
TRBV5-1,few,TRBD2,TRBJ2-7,CASSFTAGTSPYEQYF,TGCGCCAGCAGCTTTACCGCCGGGACTAGTCCCTACGAGCAGTACTTC
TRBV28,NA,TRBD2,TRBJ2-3,CASSLRGRASGISDTQYF,TGTGCCAGCAGTTTAAGAGGCAGGGCAAGCGGGATCTCAGATACGCAGTATTTT
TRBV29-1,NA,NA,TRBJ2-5,CSVEGGTKETQYF,TGCAGCGTTGAGGGCGGGACCAAAGAGACCCAGTACTTC
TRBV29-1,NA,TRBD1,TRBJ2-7,CSVRQGADEQYF,TGCAGCGTTCGTCAGGGGGCCGACGAGCAGTACTTC
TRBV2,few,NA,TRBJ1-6,CASSNRRGPRNSPLHF,TGTGCCAGCAGTAACCGCAGGGGCCCGAGGAATTCACCCCTCCACTTT
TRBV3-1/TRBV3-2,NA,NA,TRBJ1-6,CASSQAQASPLHF,TGTGCCAGCAGCCAGGCACAGGCGTCACCCCTCCACTTT
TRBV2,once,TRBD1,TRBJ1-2,CVTTSGTGVDYGYTF,TGTGTCACAACTTCCGGGACAGGGGTAGACTATGGCTACACCTTC
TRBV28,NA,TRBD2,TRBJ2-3,CASSFTGLAGGRDTQYF,TGTGCCAGCAGTTTCACGGGACTAGCGGGAGGGAGGGATACGCAGTATTTT
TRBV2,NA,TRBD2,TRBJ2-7,CASGGDYEQYF,TGTGCCAGCGGGGGGGACTACGAGCAGTACTTC